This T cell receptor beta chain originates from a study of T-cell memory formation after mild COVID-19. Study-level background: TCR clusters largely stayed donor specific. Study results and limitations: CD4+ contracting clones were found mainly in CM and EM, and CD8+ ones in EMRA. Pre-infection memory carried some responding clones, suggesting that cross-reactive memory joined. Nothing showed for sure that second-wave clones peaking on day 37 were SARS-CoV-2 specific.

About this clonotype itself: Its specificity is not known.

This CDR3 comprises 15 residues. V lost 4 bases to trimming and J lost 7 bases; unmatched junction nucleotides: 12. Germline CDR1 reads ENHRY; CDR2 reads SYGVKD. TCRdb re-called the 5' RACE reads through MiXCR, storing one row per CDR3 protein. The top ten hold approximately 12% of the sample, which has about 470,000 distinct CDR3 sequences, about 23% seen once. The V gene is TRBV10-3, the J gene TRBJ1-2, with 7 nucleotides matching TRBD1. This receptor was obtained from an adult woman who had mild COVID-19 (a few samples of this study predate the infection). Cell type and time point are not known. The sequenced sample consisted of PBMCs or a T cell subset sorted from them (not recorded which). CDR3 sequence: CAISVSDRVGIGYTF. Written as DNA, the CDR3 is TGTGCCATCAGTGTAAGCGACAGGGTTGGTATTGGCTACACCTTC.